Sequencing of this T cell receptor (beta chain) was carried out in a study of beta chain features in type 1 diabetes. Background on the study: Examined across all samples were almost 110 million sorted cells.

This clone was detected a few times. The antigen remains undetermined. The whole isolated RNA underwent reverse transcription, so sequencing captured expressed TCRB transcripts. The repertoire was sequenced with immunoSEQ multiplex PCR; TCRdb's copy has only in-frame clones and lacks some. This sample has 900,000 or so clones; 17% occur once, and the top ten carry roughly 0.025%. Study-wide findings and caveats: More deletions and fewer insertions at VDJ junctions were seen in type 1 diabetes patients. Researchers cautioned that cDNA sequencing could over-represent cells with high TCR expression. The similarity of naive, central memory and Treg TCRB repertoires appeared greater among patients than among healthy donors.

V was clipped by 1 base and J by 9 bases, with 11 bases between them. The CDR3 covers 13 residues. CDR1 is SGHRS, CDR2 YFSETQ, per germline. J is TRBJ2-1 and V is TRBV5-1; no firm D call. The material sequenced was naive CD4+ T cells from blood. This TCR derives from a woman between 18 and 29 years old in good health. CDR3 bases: TGCGCCAGCAGCTTGCCGGGCGCAAGTGAGCAGTTCTTC. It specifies CASSLPGASEQFF.